This section outlines one TCR beta chain sequence together with its context. The antigen remains unidentified. Sequenced by immunoSEQ multiplex PCR; TCRdb stores in-frame clones only, minus some. The top ten hold about 25% of the sample, which has hundreds of thousands of clones, 85% to 95% seen once. CD45RO-negative, CCR7-positively selected cells formed the naive CD8 fraction, excluding terminally differentiated effector memory CD45RA+ cells. This sample is part of a study of shared clonotypes between healthy human individuals. Study in general: The composition of the donors was a couple of women and a few men aged 18 to 49.

Study-wide results and caveats: Generation probabilities were higher for clonotypes shared across all four sorted-subset donors than for unshared ones.

The germline CDR1 and CDR2 sequences are MRHNA and SNTAGT. This CDR3 is built from 16 residues. The trim removed 5 bases at V and 0 bases at J, leaving 5 bases unmatched. This sequence was found in a man younger than 45 in good health. The chain uses TRBV6-4 and TRBJ2-1; TRBD2 aligns across 9 bases. Sequences were obtained from naive CD8+ T cells sorted from blood. The CDR3 loop reads CASSRTSVSSYNEQFF. CDR3 coding DNA: TGTGCCAGCAGTAGGACTAGCGTAAGCTCCTACAATGAGCAGTTCTTC.